This TCR beta chain was obtained from a study of CD8 T cells in Susac syndrome. The study's findings and limits: Repertoires of Susac syndrome CD4+ T cells lacked clonal expansion.

The CDR3 is 14 amino acids. Trimming took 4 bases from V and 0 from J, leaving 6 bases between them. The germline V gene encodes CDR1 SNHLY and CDR2 FYNNEI. RNA totalling 0.5 to 1 ug underwent reverse transcription with random hexamers. TCRdb reanalysed the immunoSEQ multiplex PCR reads using MiXCR and keeps one entry per CDR3 protein. The sample consists of more than 200,000 distinct CDR3 sequences, 94% of them appearing once. This clonotype was detected only a few times. What it binds is not known. Recently defined diagnostic criteria classed the Susac syndrome patients as definite or probable. The source is a human donor with Susac syndrome. The rearrangement uses TRBV2 and TRBJ1-4; D remains ambiguous. The sequenced material came from CD4+ T cells from PBMCs. CDR3 loop: CASSVGPTNEKLFF. The DNA of the CDR3 is TGTGCCAGCAGTGTAGGCCCAACTAATGAAAAACTGTTTTTT.